The sequence of this T cell receptor beta chain was determined in a study of technical replicates of blood from a few donors (dated by TCRdb to about 2017). This clone was detected once. Its antigen target is currently unknown. No much larger clone exists at a distance of one base, and base qualities are not known. Spanning cysteine to phenylalanine, the CDR3 consists of 15 amino acids. The retained sequence is limited to the CDR3, 45 bases, with the frame set at the first base. CDR1 and CDR2, looked up from the germline V gene, are SGHTA and FQGNSA. V and J are truncated by 5 bases and 0 bases respectively, leaving an intervening sequence of 11 bases. The library was made by the immunoSEQ multiplex PCR assay. Entries here come from immuneACCESS through TCRdb and include only in-frame sequences with V and J called. Some clones fail to appear in such tables; in the studies checked, an unresolved V gene covers under half of the shortfall, and the cause of the remainder is unknown. The sample contains almost 65,000 clones, about 90% of them found a single time. In total, the top ten clones hold 4.5% to 6% of the sample.

The sequence was obtained from a human donor in good health. Some clones in this sample may be carry-over from other donors' samples. Sequenced: PBMCs. The sequence links TRBV7-2 to TRBJ1-3; 6 matching bases give a weak D call of TRBD1. The nucleotide sequence reads as follows: TGTGCCAGCAGCCAAGGACAGTCCTCTGGAAACACCATATATTTT. This is translated as CASSQGQSSGNTIYF.